The sequence of this T cell receptor (beta chain) was determined in a study of control samples from healthy donors and cancer patients. V lost 6 bases and J lost 4, with 15 bases in between. This CDR3 is 15 amino acids long. CDR1 is SGHAT and CDR2 is FQNNGV in the germline V gene. Profiled with immunoSEQ multiplex PCR; TCRdb holds only in-frame clones, not every one. The sample lists 45,000 to 60,000 clones, roughly 87% seen once, with around an eighth in the top ten. The receptor's source is a man in his 60s with head and neck cancer. V usage is TRBV11-2 and J usage is TRBJ2-2; a possible D gene is TRBD2 (6 bases). Sample: PBMCs. This CDR3 reads CASRPWQGLTGELFF. As DNA, the CDR3 is TGTGCCAGCAGACCCTGGCAGGGACTCACCGGGGAGCTGTTTTTT.